The entry that follows covers one TCR beta chain sequence. The participants were between about 18 and 100 years old and came from 20 to 30 US areas. Clinical histories supplied by participants themselves formed the basis of cohort assignment. A COVID-19 case had been met by exposed participants during the 2 weeks before study entry. Only in-frame clones appear in the TCRdb table, and some are missing; sequencing was by immunoSEQ multiplex PCR. The data contain 350,000 to 450,000 clones, about nine tenths of them singletons. With 4 bases clipped from V and 4 bases from J, the junction kept 9 bases outside the gene matches. Germline CDR1 LNHDA, CDR2 SQIVND (reference sequence). The CDR3 contains 15 residues. This specimen belongs to a study of blood T cell repertoires in COVID-19. Background on the study: Sources were T cells, B-cell-depleted T cells, or PBMCs; the material itself was cDNA or gDNA.

The clonotype originates from a woman between 40 and 50 years old who had been exposed to COVID-19. The chain has TRBV19 and TRBJ2-7; 8 positions agree with TRBD2. Material: PBMCs or T cells enriched from blood (not recorded which). The CDR3 sequence: CASSKVAGKDYEQYF. CDR3 nucleotides: TGTGCCAGTAGTAAGGTAGCGGGAAAGGATTACGAGCAGTACTTC.